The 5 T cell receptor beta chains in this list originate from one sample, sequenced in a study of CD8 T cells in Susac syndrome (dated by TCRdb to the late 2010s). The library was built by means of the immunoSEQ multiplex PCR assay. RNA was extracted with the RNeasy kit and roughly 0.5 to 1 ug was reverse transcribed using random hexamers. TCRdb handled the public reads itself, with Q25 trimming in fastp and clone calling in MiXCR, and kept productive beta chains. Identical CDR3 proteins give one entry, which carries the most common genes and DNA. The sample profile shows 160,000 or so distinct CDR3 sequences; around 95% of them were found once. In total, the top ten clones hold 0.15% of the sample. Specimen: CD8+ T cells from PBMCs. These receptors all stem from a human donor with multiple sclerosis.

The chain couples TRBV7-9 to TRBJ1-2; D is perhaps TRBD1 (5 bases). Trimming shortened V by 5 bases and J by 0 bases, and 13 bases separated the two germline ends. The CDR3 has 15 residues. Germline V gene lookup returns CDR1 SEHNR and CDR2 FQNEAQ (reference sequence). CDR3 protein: CASSQLETANYGYTF. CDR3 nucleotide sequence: TGTGCCAGCAGCCAACTCGAGACAGCTAACTATGGCTACACCTTC.

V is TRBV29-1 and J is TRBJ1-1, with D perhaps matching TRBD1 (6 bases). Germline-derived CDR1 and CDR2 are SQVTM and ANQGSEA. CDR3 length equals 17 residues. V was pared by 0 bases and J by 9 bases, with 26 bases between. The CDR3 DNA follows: TGCAGCGTTGAAGATCTTCTGGGCCGGGACACAAACAGCAAAGCTTTCTTT. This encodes CSVEDLLGRDTNSKAFF.

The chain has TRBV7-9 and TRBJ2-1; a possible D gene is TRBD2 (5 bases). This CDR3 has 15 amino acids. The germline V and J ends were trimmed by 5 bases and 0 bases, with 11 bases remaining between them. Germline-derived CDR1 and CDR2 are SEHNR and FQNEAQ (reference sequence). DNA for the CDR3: TGTGCCAGCAGCCCTAGCACGAGCTCCTACAATGAGCAGTTCTTC. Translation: CASSPSTSSYNEQFF.

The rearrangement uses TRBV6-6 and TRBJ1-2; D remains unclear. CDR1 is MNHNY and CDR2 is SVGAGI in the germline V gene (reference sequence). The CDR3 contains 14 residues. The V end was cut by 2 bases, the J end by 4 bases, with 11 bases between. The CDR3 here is CASSYVALAYGYTF. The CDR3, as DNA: TGTGCCAGCAGTTACGTGGCCCTCGCCTATGGCTACACCTTC.

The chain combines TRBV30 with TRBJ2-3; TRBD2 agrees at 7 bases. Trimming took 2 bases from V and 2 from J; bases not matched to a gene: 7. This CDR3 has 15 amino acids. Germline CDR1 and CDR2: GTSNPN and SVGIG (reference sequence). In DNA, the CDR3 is TGTGCCTGGAGTTCTTTGCGGGGGAACACAGATACGCAGTATTTT. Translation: CAWSSLRGNTDTQYF.